Below are 29 T cell receptor beta chains sequenced from a single sample in a study of blood T cells in healthy people across ages (dated by TCRdb to between 2014 and 2016). The library came from 5' RACE. TCRdb names Illumina HiSeq 2500 as the instrument used. A second PCR of about 6 to 11 cycles was run with a J-beta primer mix and a sample-barcoded 5' primer. TCRdb reanalyzed the raw reads on its own, using fastp at Q25 for trimming and MiXCR for clone calling, and kept in-frame beta chains. Here each entry gathers all rows of one CDR3 protein and keeps the most common genes and DNA. The sample yields around 1,500,000 distinct CDR3 sequences; about 30% were counted once. Together, the top ten hold roughly 8.2% of the sample. Sequenced: blood. The receptors stem from a woman aged 25-40 years in good health.

V is TRBV7-2 and J is TRBJ2-1, with 7 nucleotides matching TRBD2. CDR1 and CDR2 (germline): SGHTA, FQGNSA. The CDR3 totals 13 residues. After removal of 0 bases from V and 10 bases from J, the junction contained 3 bases not matched to a gene. The CDR3 loop is CASSLAGLVEQFF. The CDR3 nucleotides are TGTGCCAGCAGCTTAGCCGGACTAGTAGAGCAGTTCTTC.

The chain uses TRBV25-1 and TRBJ2-7; 8 nucleotides align to TRBD2. Germline V gene sequence: CDR1 MGHDK, CDR2 SYGVNS. The V segment lost 0 bases and the J segment 6 bases; nucleotides outside the gene matches: 10. The CDR3 is 16 amino acids. The CDR3 here is CASSEYRLAGPGEQYF. CDR3 coding DNA: TGTGCCAGCAGTGAATACCGATTAGCGGGGCCGGGCGAGCAGTACTTC.

This clonotype was found a few times. The V call is TRBV5-1, the J call TRBJ2-1; 12 nucleotides align to TRBD1. Germline trimming cut 4 bases from V and 10 bases from J; bases unmatched to any gene: 12. CDR1 is SGHRS and CDR2 is YFSETQ in the germline V gene. The CDR3 is made up of 16 amino acids. CDR3 DNA: TGCGCCAGCAGCATCATAACCGGGACAGGGGGCTGGGAGCAGTTCTTC. It encodes CASSIITGTGGWEQFF.

The rearrangement joins TRBV7-9 to TRBJ2-3; 10 positions agree with TRBD2. The V gene's germline CDR1 is SEHNR and CDR2 FQNEAQ (reference sequence). After removal of 5 bases from V and 6 bases from J, the junction contained 8 bases not matched to a gene. This CDR3 is built from 15 residues. CDR3 protein: CASSTGTSVSDTQYF. The DNA of the CDR3 is TGTGCCAGCAGCACCGGGACTAGCGTTTCGGATACGCAGTATTTT.

The CDR3 nucleotides read TGTGCCAGCAGTGAAATCAGCGGGGGGACTAAAGAGACCCAGTACTTC. This encodes CASSEISGGTKETQYF. The chain joins TRBV6-1 to TRBJ2-5, with 9 bases matching TRBD2. Germline-derived CDR1 and CDR2 are MNHNS and SASEGT. The CDR3 has 16 residues. Unmatched junction bases numbered 7, after V lost 2 bases and J lost 3 bases.

As to this clonotype: This clone may be a read error of a much larger clone one base away. In DNA, the CDR3 is TGTGCCATCGGGCCGACTAGCGGGGGAGAGGAGCAGTTCTTC. Translating gives CAIGPTSGGEEQFF. The chain is built from TRBV10-3 and TRBJ2-1, with TRBD2 matching 12 bases. Per germline, CDR1 ENHRY and CDR2 SYGVKD. With V trimmed by 8 bases and J by 10 bases, 9 bases remained unmatched. This CDR3 is built from 14 residues.

The chain carries TRBV2 and TRBJ2-7, with unresolved D. Per the germline V gene, CDR1 is SNHLY and CDR2 is FYNNEI. V lost 0 bases and J 6 bases, leaving 9 bases between the germline ends. This CDR3 region has 13 residues. The DNA of the CDR3 is TGTGCCAGCAGTGAAGCGCGCGGCTGCGAGCAGTACTTC. As protein: CASSEARGCEQYF.

On this clonotype itself: Possible read error: a much larger clone is one base away. This rearrangement joins TRBV12-3 or TRBV12-4 to TRBJ2-4; D may be TRBD2 (7 bases). With 3 bases removed from V and 2 bases from J, the gap between germline ends came to 17 bases. This CDR3 comprises 17 residues. Here the CDR3 reads CASSLVRGGASKNIQYF. DNA for the CDR3: TGTGCCAGCAGTTTGGTGAGGGGGGGGGCGTCCAAAAACATTCAGTACTTC.

The sample holds a few counts of this clonotype. The chain carries TRBV7-2 and TRBJ2-7; 9 positions agree with TRBD1. Germline CDR1 and CDR2: SGHTA and FQGNSA. CDR3 size: 15 residues. V shed 1 base, J shed 2 bases, and the junction held 3 bases outside the gene matches. The CDR3 reads CASSLDRDRAYEQYF. CDR3 bases: TGTGCCAGCAGCTTAGACCGGGACAGGGCCTACGAGCAGTACTTC.

This clonotype was picked up many times. The chain employs TRBV20-1 and TRBJ2-7, with TRBD2 matching over 11 bases. The CDR3 covers 15 residues. Germline V lookup: CDR1 DFQATT, CDR2 SNEGSKA (reference sequence). V shed 3 bases, J shed 3 bases, and the junction held 7 bases outside the gene matches. CDR3 amino acids: CSASSPGTSGYEQYF. CDR3 coding DNA: TGCAGTGCTAGTTCACCCGGGACTAGCGGCTACGAGCAGTACTTC.

V is TRBV4-1 and J is TRBJ2-1; TRBD2 aligns across 7 bases. The CDR3 has 16 residues. After removal of 5 bases from V and 2 bases from J, the junction contained 9 bases not matched to a gene. Germline lookup yields CDR1 MGHRA and CDR2 YSYEKL. The CDR3 DNA is TGCGCCAGCAGCTCGCCTAAGGGAGGGGCCTACAATGAGCAGTTCTTC. It yields the protein CASSSPKGGAYNEQFF.

The genes are TRBV6-1 and TRBJ2-1, with 7 bases matching TRBD1. Germline trimming cut 5 bases from V and 2 bases from J; bases unmatched to any gene: 3. The CDR3 length is 14 residues. Germline V lookup: CDR1 MNHNS, CDR2 SASEGT. The CDR3 spells CASSRDSAYNEQFF. The CDR3, as DNA: TGTGCCAGCAGTAGGGACAGTGCCTACAATGAGCAGTTCTTC.

This sequence joins TRBV6-1 and TRBJ2-1, with D perhaps matching TRBD2 (6 bases). This CDR3 is 17 amino acids long. V lost 6 bases to trimming and J lost 5 bases, with 23 bases between them. CDR1 is MNHNS, CDR2 SASEGT, per germline. CDR3 sequence: CASRDEVPGLLNNEQFF. CDR3 nucleotides: TGTGCCAGCAGGGACGAGGTACCGGGACTTTTGAACAATGAGCAGTTCTTC.

This clonotype showed up many times. The V call is TRBV30, the J call TRBJ2-7; 7 bases are a match to TRBD2. V gave up 1 base and J gave up 9 bases; unmatched junction bases: 12. The germline V gene has CDR1 GTSNPN and CDR2 SVGIG (reference sequence). The CDR3 covers 14 residues. CDR3 DNA: TGTGCCTGGAGTGCCTTGATGACTAGCCCTGTGCAGTACTTC. Its protein product is CAWSALMTSPVQYF. Using reference TRBV30 and TRBJ2-7 for the parts outside the CDR3, the full variable domain is SQTIHQWPATLVQPVGSPLSLECTVEGTSNPNLYWYRQAAGRGLQLLFYSVGIGQISSEVPQNLSASRPQDRQFILSSKKLLLSDSGFYLCAWSALMTSPVQYFGPGTRLTVT.

In its sample, this clonotype was seen many times. V usage is TRBV29-1 and J usage is TRBJ2-7; D is tentatively TRBD1 or TRBD2 (6 bases each). The V end was cut by 6 bases, the J end by 6 bases, with 15 bases between. Per the germline V gene, CDR1 is SQVTM and CDR2 is ANQGSEA. This CDR3 region has 12 residues. The DNA of the CDR3 is TGCAGCGTCGGGGGACAAGGCCGCGAGCAGTACTTC. It codes for CSVGGQGREQYF.

This clonotype was found a few times. The chain is built from TRBV7-2 and TRBJ1-2, with D possibly TRBD1 on 6 matching bases. V was pared by 7 bases and J by 8 bases, with 17 bases between. CDR3 length: 13 amino acids. Germline loops: CDR1 SGHTA, CDR2 FQGNSA. CDR3 protein: CASNLGGPGGYTF. The CDR3 DNA is TGTGCCAGCAACCTAGGGGGGCCGGGGGGCTACACCTTC.

The chain is built from TRBV4-1 and TRBJ2-3; 8 bases line up with TRBD2. The J segment lost 5 bases and the V segment lost 2 bases, leaving 15 bases of the junction unmatched. CDR1 is MGHRA, CDR2 YSYEKL, per germline. This CDR3 is built from 18 residues. CDR3 bases: TGCGCCAGCAGCCAATCCCCCTTCGGTGCGGGGGGAATAGATACGCAGTATTTT. Its translation: CASSQSPFGAGGIDTQYF.

This chain joins TRBV29-1 and TRBJ2-1, with no clear D. This CDR3 comprises 15 residues. Germline lookup yields CDR1 SQVTM and CDR2 ANQGSEA. V shed 3 bases and J shed 3 bases, with 15 bases lying between them. The CDR3 nucleotides read TGCAGCGTTGAGAGCGACAAGACCCTCTACAATGAGCAGTTCTTC. Amino acids: CSVESDKTLYNEQFF.

In the case of this clonotype: A clone one base away is much larger, so this may be a read error. The rearrangement joins TRBV20-1 to TRBJ2-7, with 13 bases aligning to TRBD2. From germline, CDR1 is DFQATT and CDR2 SNEGSKA (reference sequence). There are 16 residues in the CDR3. J was trimmed by 3 bases and V by 1 base; bases with no gene match: 6. CDR3 region: CSARVPGLAGRYEQYF. As DNA, the CDR3 is TGCAGTGCTAGAGTCCCGGGACTAGCGGGACGCTACGAGCAGTACTTC.

This clonotype was seen more than once but under ten times. This sequence joins TRBV20-1 and TRBJ1-4; D call uncertain. Germline CDR1 is DFQATT and CDR2 is SNEGSKA (reference sequence). V shed 6 bases and J shed 6 bases, with 5 bases lying between them. This CDR3 is 10 amino acids long. The CDR3: CSATDEKLFF. CDR3 sequence (DNA): TGCAGTGCAACAGATGAAAAACTGTTTTTT.

V is TRBV24-1 and J is TRBJ2-5, with a tentative D call TRBD2 (5 bases). From germline, CDR1 is KGHDR and CDR2 SFDVKD. The V end was cut by 4 bases, the J end by 4 bases, with 9 bases between. The CDR3 has 13 amino acids. The CDR3 sequence: CATSERGSETQYF. CDR3 bases: TGTGCCACCAGTGAGAGAGGGTCAGAGACCCAGTACTTC.

In this sample, this clonotype turned up a few times. The rearrangement joins TRBV9 to TRBJ2-5; 10 bases are a match to TRBD2. V lost 4 bases, J lost 5 bases, and 17 bases stayed unmatched. Germline CDR1 and CDR2: SGDLS and YYNGEE. There are 18 residues in the CDR3. DNA of the CDR3: TGTGCCAGCAGCCCGAGGGTGGCTAGCGGGAGTTGGGGGGAGACCCAGTACTTC. Translation: CASSPRVASGSWGETQYF.

This sequence joins TRBV5-1 and TRBJ2-1; D is possibly TRBD1 or TRBD2 (6 bases each). CDR1 and CDR2 from the germline V gene are SGHRS and YFSETQ. V lost 2 bases and J 7 bases, leaving 13 bases between the germline ends. The CDR3 extends over 14 amino acids. The CDR3 region has the DNA TGCGCCAGCAGCTTTGACGGGGGCGAGAATGAGCAGTTCTTC. This encodes CASSFDGGENEQFF. Supplemented by reference TRBV5-1 and TRBJ2-1, the full variable domain reads KAGVTQTPRYLIKTRGQQVTLSCSPISGHRSVSWYQQTPGQGLQFLFEYFSETQRNKGNFPGRFSGRQFSNSRSEMNVSTLELGDSALYLCASSFDGGENEQFFGPGTRLTVL.

The chain employs TRBV6-6 and TRBJ2-1; 12 nucleotides match TRBD2. CDR3 length equals 16 residues. Germline V gives CDR1 MNHNY, CDR2 SVGAGI (reference sequence). After removal of 7 bases from V and 10 bases from J, the junction contained 14 bases not matched to a gene. This CDR3 is CASTITPSGGAIEQFF. The CDR3 DNA sequence: TGTGCCAGCACCATAACACCTAGCGGGGGGGCCATCGAGCAGTTCTTC.

The sample holds a few counts of this clonotype. The V gene is TRBV20-1, the J gene TRBJ2-7; 7 nucleotides line up with TRBD1. Germline CDR1 is DFQATT and CDR2 is SNEGSKA (reference sequence). The CDR3 runs 16 residues. After removal of 6 bases from V and 2 bases from J, the junction contained 16 bases not matched to a gene. CDR3 bases: TGCAGTGCCAAAGACCTACAGGGGATGGTGCCCTACGAGCAGTACTTC. It codes for CSAKDLQGMVPYEQYF.

This clonotype was counted only a few times. Since a much larger clone is just one base distant, this may be a read error. This CDR3 is CSATDTASGANVRTF. CDR3 nucleotide sequence: TGCAGTGCTACGGACACAGCCTCTGGGGCCAACGTCCGGACTTTC. J is TRBJ2-6 and V is TRBV20-1; D is perhaps TRBD1 (5 bases). Germline V gives CDR1 DFQATT, CDR2 SNEGSKA (reference sequence). The CDR3 totals 15 residues.

V and J are TRBV7-2 and TRBJ2-7; a weak D match, TRBD2 (7 bases). Germline V gene lookup returns CDR1 SGHTA and CDR2 FQGNSA. The CDR3 has 15 amino acids. The V end was cut by 1 base, the J end by 6 bases, with 16 bases between. The CDR3 loop is CASSLEVGGLVEQYF. The CDR3 nucleotides read TGTGCCAGCAGCTTAGAGGTCGGGGGGCTAGTCGAGCAGTACTTC.

V usage is TRBV6-5 and J usage is TRBJ2-3; 8 positions match TRBD2. The V gene end was trimmed by 2 bases and the J gene end by 8 bases; junction bases not matched to a gene: 9. The germline CDR1 and CDR2 sequences are MNHEY and SVGAGI. The CDR3 runs 15 residues. CDR3 protein: CASSYPGHGRGTQYF. The CDR3 DNA sequence: TGTGCCAGCAGTTACCCGGGACACGGGAGGGGTACGCAGTATTTT.

In its sample, this clonotype was seen a few times. The chain employs TRBV12-3 or TRBV12-4 and TRBJ2-5; 7 nucleotides match TRBD2. The CDR3 has 17 residues. Germline trimming cut 3 bases from V and 5 bases from J; bases unmatched to any gene: 15. The CDR3 sequence is CASSLVYGLGVAETQYF. The CDR3, as DNA: TGTGCCAGCAGTTTGGTCTATGGACTAGGGGTGGCGGAGACCCAGTACTTC.